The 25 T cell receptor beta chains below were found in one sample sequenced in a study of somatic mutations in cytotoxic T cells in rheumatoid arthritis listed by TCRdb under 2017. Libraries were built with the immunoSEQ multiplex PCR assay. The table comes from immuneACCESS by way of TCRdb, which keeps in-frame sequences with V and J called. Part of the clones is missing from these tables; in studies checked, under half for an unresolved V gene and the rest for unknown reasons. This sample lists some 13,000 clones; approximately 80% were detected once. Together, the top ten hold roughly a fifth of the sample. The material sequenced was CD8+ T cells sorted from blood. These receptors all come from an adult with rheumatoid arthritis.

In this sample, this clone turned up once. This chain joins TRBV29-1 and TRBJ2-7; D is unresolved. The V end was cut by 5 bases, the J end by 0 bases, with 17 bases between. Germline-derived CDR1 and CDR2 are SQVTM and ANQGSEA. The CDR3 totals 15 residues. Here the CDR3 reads CSVPSDTTNSYEQYF. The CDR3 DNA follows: TGCAGCGTTCCTTCCGACACTACCAACTCCTACGAGCAGTACTTC.

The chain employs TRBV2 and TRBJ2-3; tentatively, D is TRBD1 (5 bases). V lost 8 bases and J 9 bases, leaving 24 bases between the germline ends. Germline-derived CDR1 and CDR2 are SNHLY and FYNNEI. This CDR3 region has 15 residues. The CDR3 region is CASRSWAGLGVTQYF. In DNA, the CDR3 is TGTGCCAGCCGATCCTGGGCAGGGTTGGGCGTGACGCAGTATTTT.

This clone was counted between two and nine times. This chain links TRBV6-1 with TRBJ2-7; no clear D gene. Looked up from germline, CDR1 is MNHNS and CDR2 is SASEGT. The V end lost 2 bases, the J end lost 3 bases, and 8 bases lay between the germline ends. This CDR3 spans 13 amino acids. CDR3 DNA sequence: TGTGCCAGCAGTGAAAAGGAGAACTACGAGCAGTACTTC. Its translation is CASSEKENYEQYF.

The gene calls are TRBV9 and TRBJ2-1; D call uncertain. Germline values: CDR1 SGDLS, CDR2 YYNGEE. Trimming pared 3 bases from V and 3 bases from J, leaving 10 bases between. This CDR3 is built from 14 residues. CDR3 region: CASSEETLYNEQFF. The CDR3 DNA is TGTGCCAGCAGCGAGGAAACGCTCTACAATGAGCAGTTCTTC.

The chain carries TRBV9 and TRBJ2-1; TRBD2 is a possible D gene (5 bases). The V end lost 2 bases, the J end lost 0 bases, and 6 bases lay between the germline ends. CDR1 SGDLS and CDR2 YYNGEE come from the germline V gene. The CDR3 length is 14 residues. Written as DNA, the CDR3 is TGTGCCAGCAGCGTTACTAGCTCCTACAATGAGCAGTTCTTC. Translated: CASSVTSSYNEQFF.

CDR3: CASSWGRGAYEQYF. DNA for the CDR3: TGTGCCAGCAGCTGGGGGAGGGGGGCCTACGAGCAGTACTTC. This chain links TRBV5-6 with TRBJ2-7, with TRBD2 as a possible D gene (7 bases). This CDR3 is 14 amino acids long. With 3 bases removed from V and 2 bases from J, the gap between germline ends came to 12 bases. Germline V gives CDR1 SGHDT, CDR2 YYEEEE.

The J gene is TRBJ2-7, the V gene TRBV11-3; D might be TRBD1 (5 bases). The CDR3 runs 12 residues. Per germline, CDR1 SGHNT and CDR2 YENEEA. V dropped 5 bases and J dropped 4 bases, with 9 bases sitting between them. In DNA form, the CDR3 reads TGTGCCAGCAGCCTGACAGTTTACGAGCAGTACTTC. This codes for CASSLTVYEQYF. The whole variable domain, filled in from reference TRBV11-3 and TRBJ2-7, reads EAGVVQSPRYKIIEKKQPVAFWCNPISGHNTLYWYLQNLGQGPELLIRYENEEAVDDSQLPKDRFSAERLKGVDSTLKIQPAELGDSAVYLCASSLTVYEQYFGPGTRLTVT.

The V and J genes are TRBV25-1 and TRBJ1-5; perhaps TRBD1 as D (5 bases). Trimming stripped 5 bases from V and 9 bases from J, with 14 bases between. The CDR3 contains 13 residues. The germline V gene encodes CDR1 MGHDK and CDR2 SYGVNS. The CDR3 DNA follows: TGTGCCAGCAGTCAGGGTTCAGGAACGCCCCAGCATTTT. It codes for CASSQGSGTPQHF.

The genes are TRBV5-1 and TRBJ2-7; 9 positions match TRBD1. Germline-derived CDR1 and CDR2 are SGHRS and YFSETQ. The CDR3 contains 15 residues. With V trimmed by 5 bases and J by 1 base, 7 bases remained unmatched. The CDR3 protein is CASSFGTGLSYEQYF. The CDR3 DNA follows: TGCGCCAGCAGTTTTGGGACAGGGCTATCCTACGAGCAGTACTTC.

In DNA, the CDR3 is TGTGCCAGCAGCGTAGTAGGACAGGGAATGGGTGAGCAGTTCTTC. This translates into CASSVVGQGMGEQFF. The V gene is TRBV9, the J gene TRBJ2-1, with 8 positions matching TRBD1. This CDR3 is built from 15 residues. With 0 bases clipped from V and 9 bases from J, the junction kept 8 bases outside the gene matches. Germline V gene data show CDR1 as SGDLS and CDR2 as YYNGEE.

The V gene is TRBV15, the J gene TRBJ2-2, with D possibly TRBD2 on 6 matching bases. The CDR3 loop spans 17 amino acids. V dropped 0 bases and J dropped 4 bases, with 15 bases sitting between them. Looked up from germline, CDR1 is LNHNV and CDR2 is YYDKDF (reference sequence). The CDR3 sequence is CATSRDGYGGSTGELFF. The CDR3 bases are TGTGCCACCAGCAGAGATGGCTATGGAGGGAGCACCGGGGAGCTGTTTTTT. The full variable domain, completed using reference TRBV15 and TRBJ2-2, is DAMVIQNPRYQVTQFGKPVTLSCSQTLNHNVMYWYQQKSSQAPKLLFHYYDKDFNNEADTPDNFQSRRPNTSFCFLDIRSPGLGDTAMYLCATSRDGYGGSTGELFFGEGSRLTVL.

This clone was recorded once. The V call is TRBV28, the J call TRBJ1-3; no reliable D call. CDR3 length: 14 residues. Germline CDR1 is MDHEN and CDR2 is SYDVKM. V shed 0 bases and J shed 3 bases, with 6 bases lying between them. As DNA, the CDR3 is TGTGCCAGCAGTTTATGGGCAGGTGGAAACACCATATATTTT. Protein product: CASSLWAGGNTIYF.

CDR3 sequence reads: CASSALGTEAFF. The CDR3 DNA reads TGTGCCAGCAGTGCCTTAGGAACTGAAGCTTTCTTT. The chain uses TRBV25-1 and TRBJ1-1, with no clear D. Germline V gene sequence: CDR1 MGHDK, CDR2 SYGVNS. The CDR3 runs to 12 residues. The V and J ends lost 4 bases and 5 bases respectively, with 8 bases between them.

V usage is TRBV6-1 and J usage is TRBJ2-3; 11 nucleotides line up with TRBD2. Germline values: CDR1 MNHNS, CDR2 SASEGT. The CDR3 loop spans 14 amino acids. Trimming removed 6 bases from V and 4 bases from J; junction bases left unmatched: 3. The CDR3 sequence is CASSEGLAADTQYF. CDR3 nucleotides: TGTGCCAGCAGCGAGGGACTAGCGGCAGATACGCAGTATTTT.

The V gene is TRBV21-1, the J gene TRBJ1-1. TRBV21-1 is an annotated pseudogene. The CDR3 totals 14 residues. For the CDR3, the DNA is TGTGCCAGCAGCAAAGGTGAGGGGATCACTGAAGCTTTCTTT. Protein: CASSKGEGITEAFF.

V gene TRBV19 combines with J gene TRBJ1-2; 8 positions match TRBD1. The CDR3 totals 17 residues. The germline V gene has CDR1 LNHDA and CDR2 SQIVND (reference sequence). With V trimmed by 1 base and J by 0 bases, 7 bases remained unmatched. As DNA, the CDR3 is TGTGCCAGTAGTATAGCGGCAGGGGGCCAGACTAACTATGGCTACACCTTC. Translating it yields CASSIAAGGQTNYGYTF. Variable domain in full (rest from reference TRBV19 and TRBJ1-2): DGGITQSPKYLFRKEGQNVTLSCEQNLNHDAMYWYRQDPGQGLRLIYYSQIVNDFQKGDIAEGYSVSREKKESFPLTVTSAQKNPTAFYLCASSIAAGGQTNYGYTFGSGTRLTVV.

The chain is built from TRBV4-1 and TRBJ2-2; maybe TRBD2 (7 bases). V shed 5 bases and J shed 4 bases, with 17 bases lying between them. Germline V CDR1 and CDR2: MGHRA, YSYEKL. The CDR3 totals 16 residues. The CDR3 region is CASSTPSGGGTGELFF. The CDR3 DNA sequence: TGCGCCAGCAGCACCCCTAGCGGAGGGGGCACCGGGGAGCTGTTTTTT.

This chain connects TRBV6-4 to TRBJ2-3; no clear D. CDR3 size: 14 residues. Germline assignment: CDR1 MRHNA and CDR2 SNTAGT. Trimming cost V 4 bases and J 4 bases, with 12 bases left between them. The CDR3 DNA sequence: TGTGCCAGCAGTGGAGACCCAGCCGCAGATACGCAGTATTTT. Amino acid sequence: CASSGDPAADTQYF.

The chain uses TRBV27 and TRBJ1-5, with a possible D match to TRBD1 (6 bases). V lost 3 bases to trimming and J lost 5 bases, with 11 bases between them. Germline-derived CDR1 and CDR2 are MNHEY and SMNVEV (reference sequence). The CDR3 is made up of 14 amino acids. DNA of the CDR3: TGTGCCAGCAGTTTGGTCCAGGGGCATCAGCCCCAGCATTTT. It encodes CASSLVQGHQPQHF.

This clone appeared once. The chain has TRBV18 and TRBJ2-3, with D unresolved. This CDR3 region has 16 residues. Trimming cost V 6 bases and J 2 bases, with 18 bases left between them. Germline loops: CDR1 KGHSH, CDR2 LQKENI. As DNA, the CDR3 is TGTGCCAGCTCCTCCCCGCGGACGGACGTCACAGATACGCAGTATTTT. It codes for CASSSPRTDVTDTQYF.

The CDR3 DNA reads TGTGCCAGCAGCTTAGAGGCAGGGTACAATGAGCAGTTCTTC. Its protein is CASSLEAGYNEQFF. The chain couples TRBV7-8 to TRBJ2-1, with D tentatively TRBD1 (5 bases). The germline V gene encodes CDR1 SGHVS and CDR2 FQNEAQ. This CDR3 is built from 14 residues. Trimming took 1 base from V and 4 from J, leaving 8 bases between them.

The CDR3 protein is CASSRGQGNYEQYF. The CDR3 bases are TGTGCCAGCAGCCGGGGACAGGGCAATTACGAGCAGTACTTC. The chain uses TRBV5-4 and TRBJ2-7, with TRBD1 identical over 9 bases. V shed 4 bases, J shed 4 bases, and the junction held 6 bases outside the gene matches. The CDR3 sequence is 14 residues long. CDR1 and CDR2 (germline): SGHNT, YYREEE (reference sequence).

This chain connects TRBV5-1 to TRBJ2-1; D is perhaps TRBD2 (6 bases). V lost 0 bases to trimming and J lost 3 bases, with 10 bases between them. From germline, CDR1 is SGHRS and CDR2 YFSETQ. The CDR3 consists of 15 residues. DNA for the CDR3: TGCGCCAGCAGCTTGGTTGGGGGGTACTACAATGAGCAGTTCTTC. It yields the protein CASSLVGGYYNEQFF.

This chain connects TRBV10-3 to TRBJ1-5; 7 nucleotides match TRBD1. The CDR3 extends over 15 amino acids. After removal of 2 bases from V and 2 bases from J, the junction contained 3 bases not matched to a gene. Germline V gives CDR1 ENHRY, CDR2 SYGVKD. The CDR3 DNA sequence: TGTGCCATCAGTGAGGACAGGGAGGGCAATCAGCCCCAGCATTTT. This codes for CAISEDREGNQPQHF.

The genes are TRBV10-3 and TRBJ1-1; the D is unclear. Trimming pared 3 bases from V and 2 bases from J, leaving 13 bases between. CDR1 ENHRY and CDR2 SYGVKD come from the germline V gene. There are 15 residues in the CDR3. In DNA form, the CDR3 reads TGTGCCATCAGTGATATGTCCGGCGTCAACACTGAAGCTTTCTTT. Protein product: CAISDMSGVNTEAFF.